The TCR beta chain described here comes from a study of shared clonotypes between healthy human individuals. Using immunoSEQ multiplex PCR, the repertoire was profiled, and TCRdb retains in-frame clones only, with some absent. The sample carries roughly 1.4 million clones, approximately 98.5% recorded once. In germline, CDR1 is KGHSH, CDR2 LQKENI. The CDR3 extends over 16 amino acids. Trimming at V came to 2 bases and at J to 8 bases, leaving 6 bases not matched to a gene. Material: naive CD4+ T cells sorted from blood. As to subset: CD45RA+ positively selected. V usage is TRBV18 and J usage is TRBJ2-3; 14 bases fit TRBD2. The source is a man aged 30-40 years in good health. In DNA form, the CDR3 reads TGTGCCAGCTCACCAGGGACTAGCGGGAGTACGGGTACGCAGTATTTT. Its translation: CASSPGTSGSTGTQYF.